Following are 3 T cell receptor beta chains from one sample sequenced in a study of identical twins. Each CDR3 protein gets one entry after TCRdb re-called the 5' RACE reads with MiXCR. The data show 310,000 or so distinct CDR3 sequences, with under 9% seen just once and 2.1% held by the top ten. This same sample was also part of a study on yellow fever vaccine responses in identical twins.

The sample comprised memory (CD45RO+) T cells sorted from blood. The receptors were sampled from a woman between 18 and 29 years old in good health.

The rearrangement uses TRBV28 and TRBJ2-3; possible D gene TRBD2, 6 bases. V lost 7 bases and J 2 bases, leaving 16 bases between the germline ends. The CDR3 is 15 amino acids. CDR1 and CDR2 from the germline V gene are MDHEN and SYDVKM. As DNA, the CDR3 is TGTGCCAGCATTTTGAAGGGGAGGTACACAGATACGCAGTATTTT. It encodes CASILKGRYTDTQYF.

This clonotype has ten or more counts. The chain is built from TRBV29-1 and TRBJ2-3, with D possibly TRBD1 on 5 matching bases. Germline V gene sequence: CDR1 SQVTM, CDR2 ANQGSEA. The V end was cut by 5 bases, the J end by 2 bases, with 11 bases between. This CDR3 is built from 13 residues. CDR3 in amino acids: CSVRGSSTDTQYF. The CDR3 bases are TGCAGCGTTAGGGGCAGCTCCACAGATACGCAGTATTTT.

This clonotype was detected ten times or more. The rearrangement links TRBV4-2 to TRBJ2-3; 11 nucleotides match TRBD2. Germline CDR1 reads LGHNA; CDR2 reads YNFKEQ. The V gene end was trimmed by 1 base and the J gene end by 4 bases; junction bases not matched to a gene: 7. This CDR3 contains 17 residues. This CDR3 is CASSQVVSGGGADTQYF. In DNA, the CDR3 is TGTGCCAGCAGCCAAGTCGTTAGCGGGGGGGGCGCAGATACGCAGTATTTT.